Listed here are 4 T cell receptor beta chains from one sample, sequenced in a study of shared clonotypes between healthy human individuals. Measured with immunoSEQ multiplex PCR; TCRdb has only the in-frame clones, and not every one. In the table there are 1 million to 1.2 million clones, roughly 80% of which are singletons. The sequenced sample consisted of memory CD4+ T cells from PBMCs. Subset of the sample: CD45RA-negative fraction. These receptors were collected from a man younger than 35 in good health. Some clones in this sample may be carry-over from other donors' samples.

About this clone: Possible read error: a much larger clone is one base away. The chain carries TRBV7-9 and TRBJ1-1, with D unclear. The CDR3 covers 11 residues. Germline CDR1 is SEHNR and CDR2 is FQNEAQ (reference sequence). Trimming removed 3 bases at V and 7 bases at J, with 6 bases between. In DNA, the CDR3 is TGTGCCAGCAGCTTTGGGTTTGAAGCTTTCTTT. This gives the protein CASSFGFEAFF.

Turning to this clone: This specimen includes other DNA sequences encoding the same CDR3. V and J are TRBV20-1 and TRBJ1-3; no definite D call. Deletions cut 6 bases from V and 4 bases from J, with 7 bases between. Per the germline V gene, CDR1 is DFQATT and CDR2 is SNEGSKA (reference sequence). This CDR3 region has 11 residues. The CDR3 protein is CSAERGNTIYF. The CDR3 DNA reads as TGCAGTGCCGAACGGGGAAACACCATATATTTT.

A remark on this clone: The same CDR3 arises from other DNA sequences in this sample as well. V gene TRBV9 combines with J gene TRBJ1-4; TRBD1 aligns across 8 bases. With 2 bases clipped from V and 2 bases from J, the junction kept 5 bases outside the gene matches. The V gene's germline CDR1 is SGDLS and CDR2 YYNGEE. The CDR3 totals 16 residues. The CDR3 nucleotides are TGTGCCAGCAGCGTGGCAGGGGGCTCGACTAATGAAAAACTGTTTTTT. It codes for CASSVAGGSTNEKLFF.

This clone was recorded a few times. V gene TRBV6-1 combines with J gene TRBJ2-2, with 9 bases that match TRBD1. Trimming removed 5 bases from V and 3 bases from J; junction bases left unmatched: 1. The CDR3 spans 14 residues. Germline CDR1 MNHNS, CDR2 SASEGT. CDR3 sequence reads: CASSWTGDTGELFF. CDR3 DNA sequence: TGTGCCAGCAGTTGGACAGGGGACACCGGGGAGCTGTTTTTT.